This entry concerns a single TCR beta chain. Antigen: not known. This specimen comes from a study of cytomegalovirus exposure and HLA in healthy donors. Study-level points and caveats: TCR beta sequences reportedly predicted the HLA-A and HLA-B alleles of most subjects accurately. A prior analysis recorded that most TCR beta V segments were productive about 90% or about 30% of the time. Relative to equally common others, HLA-associated TCR beta chains showed greater clonal expansion in a later analysis. The likely explanation for a cluster of highly shared sequence variants was sequencing artifact.

Germline trimming cut 5 bases from V and 0 bases from J; bases unmatched to any gene: 5. Germline V gene sequence: CDR1 MNHEY, CDR2 SVGAGI. This CDR3 is built from 15 residues. This PCR relied on a set of 60 Vbeta primers and 13 Jbeta primers. The table came from immunoSEQ multiplex PCR; TCRdb's copy has only in-frame clones and leaves some out. Of 150,000 to 200,000 clones in the sample, about 78% were seen once. The genes are TRBV6-5 and TRBJ1-1; 8 bases map to TRBD1. This receptor was taken from a woman aged 45-65 years in good health and CMV-seropositive. Specimen: PBMCs. CDR3: CASSGGQALNTEAFF. The CDR3 DNA reads TGTGCCAGCAGTGGGGGACAGGCATTGAACACTGAAGCTTTCTTT.